One sample yielded the 30 T cell receptor beta chains listed below, sequenced in a study of control samples from healthy donors and cancer patients. Measured with immunoSEQ multiplex PCR; TCRdb has only the in-frame clones, and not every one. The data contain over 150,000 clones, around nine tenths of them singletons. The source material was blood. Receptors were obtained from a man aged 25-45 years in good health.

The V and J genes are TRBV9 and TRBJ2-5; the D is unclear. The CDR3 is 15 residues long. Per the germline V gene, CDR1 is SGDLS and CDR2 is YYNGEE. Trimming cost V 3 bases and J 1 base, with 13 bases left between them. The CDR3 sequence is CASSAQPQLQETQYF. The CDR3 bases are TGTGCCAGCAGCGCACAGCCCCAACTCCAAGAGACCCAGTACTTC.

The J gene is TRBJ2-1, the V gene TRBV27; TRBD2 matches 12 bases. The V and J ends lost 7 bases and 6 bases, in that order; junction bases with no gene match: 4. The germline V gene has CDR1 MNHEY and CDR2 SMNVEV (reference sequence). The CDR3 consists of 14 residues. CDR3 residues: CASTKLAGGNEQFF. The CDR3 coding sequence is TGTGCCAGCACTAAACTAGCGGGAGGCAATGAGCAGTTCTTC.

This chain links TRBV11-2 with TRBJ2-2; D may match TRBD1 or TRBD2 (5 bases each). The ends were cut back, 1 base at V and 7 bases at J, with 10 bases in the middle. CDR1 is SGHAT and CDR2 is FQNNGV in the germline V gene. The CDR3 has 14 amino acids. CDR3 region: CASSLVGVGGELFF. In nucleotides, the CDR3 is TGTGCCAGCAGCTTAGTGGGGGTAGGCGGGGAGCTGTTTTTT.

This chain connects TRBV12-3 or TRBV12-4 to TRBJ2-1, with D perhaps TRBD2 (5 bases). With 2 bases removed from V and 8 bases from J, the gap between germline ends came to 7 bases. The CDR3 loop spans 12 amino acids. DNA for the CDR3: TGTGCCAGCAGTTTACGGCGGGATGAGCAGTTCTTC. Protein: CASSLRRDEQFF.

For the CDR3, the DNA is TGTGCCAGCAACGGACAGGGCATGCTACAAGAGACCCAGTACTTC. Protein product: CASNGQGMLQETQYF. V and J are TRBV2 and TRBJ2-5, with 8 bases that match TRBD1. The CDR3 runs to 15 residues. CDR1 and CDR2 (germline): SNHLY, FYNNEI. The trim removed 7 bases at V and 2 bases at J, leaving 9 bases unmatched.

CDR3 DNA: TGCAGTGCCGACAGGGGTGAAAAACTGTTTTTT. Its translation is CSADRGEKLFF. The chain combines TRBV20-1 with TRBJ1-4; 8 nucleotides align to TRBD1. The V and J ends lost 6 bases and 7 bases, in that order; junction bases with no gene match: 1. Per the germline V gene, CDR1 is DFQATT and CDR2 is SNEGSKA (reference sequence). The CDR3 runs 11 residues.

Comments on this clone: The junction differs from germline at one of its ends, possibly a read error. The chain recombines TRBV6-5 with TRBJ2-2; 9 bases are shared with TRBD1. The CDR3 totals 15 residues. The germline gives CDR1 MNHEY, CDR2 SVGAGI. This chain's CDR3 is CASSWGQGRSNTVLF. The CDR3 nucleotides read TGTGCCAGCAGCTGGGGACAGGGAAGGTCGAACACCGTCCTGTTT.

This rearrangement joins TRBV3-1 (or the pseudogene TRBV3-2) to TRBJ2-3, with D perhaps matching TRBD2 (6 bases). Germline V gives CDR1 LGHDT, CDR2 YNNKEL (reference sequence). CDR3 length: 14 residues. The germline V and J ends were trimmed by 8 bases and 1 base, with 13 bases remaining between them. The CDR3, as DNA: TGTGCCAGCGGCGGGACGGTGGGCACAGATACGCAGTATTTT. Amino acids: CASGGTVGTDTQYF.

This rearrangement joins TRBV2 to TRBJ2-7; no reliable D call. The CDR3 contains 14 residues. In germline, CDR1 is SNHLY, CDR2 FYNNEI. V was shortened by 2 bases and J by 4 bases, with 12 bases between the two germline ends. CDR3 loop: CASSELGMPYEQYF. The CDR3 DNA follows: TGTGCCAGCAGTGAATTGGGGATGCCGTACGAGCAGTACTTC.

The rearrangement links TRBV19 to TRBJ1-5; D perhaps matches TRBD1 (5 bases). Trimming cost V 4 bases and J 10 bases, with 17 bases left between them. Germline CDR1 and CDR2: LNHDA and SQIVND (reference sequence). The CDR3 has 14 amino acids. The CDR3 nucleotides are TGTGCCAGTAGTAAGTTAGGGACGCGGGAACCCCAGCATTTT. It yields the protein CASSKLGTREPQHF.

This sequence joins TRBV6-5 and TRBJ2-3; 10 bases match TRBD1. Germline assignment: CDR1 MNHEY and CDR2 SVGAGI. This CDR3 is built from 15 residues. The trim removed 6 bases at V and 4 bases at J, leaving 7 bases unmatched. This CDR3 reads CASSKTGGGSDTQYF. CDR3 nucleotide sequence: TGTGCCAGCAGCAAGACAGGGGGCGGCTCAGATACGCAGTATTTT.

The chain employs TRBV7-9 and TRBJ1-1; D is unresolved. Germline V gives CDR1 SEHNR, CDR2 FQNEAQ (reference sequence). Trimming shortened V by 0 bases and J by 5 bases, and 10 bases separated the two germline ends. The CDR3 covers 14 residues. CDR3 residues: CASSLAPPGTEAFF. Written as DNA, the CDR3 is TGTGCCAGCAGCTTAGCGCCCCCCGGAACTGAAGCTTTCTTT.

The chain couples TRBV11-2 to TRBJ2-5, with 10 nucleotides matching TRBD2. The CDR3 contains 15 residues. Germline lookup yields CDR1 SGHAT and CDR2 FQNNGV. V lost 0 bases, J lost 4 bases, and 2 bases stayed unmatched. The CDR3 is CASSLEASGGETQYF. The CDR3 coding sequence is TGTGCCAGCAGCTTAGAAGCTAGCGGGGGAGAGACCCAGTACTTC.

The chain joins TRBV28 to TRBJ1-2; D call uncertain. The CDR3 runs 13 residues. Germline CDR1 reads MDHEN; CDR2 reads SYDVKM. V was pared by 4 bases and J by 5 bases, with 11 bases between. CDR3 loop: CASSSPGNYGYTF. Written as DNA, the CDR3 is TGTGCCAGCAGTTCACCGGGCAATTATGGCTACACCTTC.

This chain joins TRBV13 and TRBJ1-1; 8 bases align to TRBD1. The germline V gene has CDR1 PRHDT and CDR2 FYEKMQ (reference sequence). V dropped 5 bases and J dropped 4; count of bases not matched to a gene: 6. The CDR3 runs to 14 residues. The CDR3 protein is CASSTQGEGTEAFF. The CDR3 DNA follows: TGTGCCAGCAGCACACAGGGGGAGGGCACTGAAGCTTTCTTT.

Here the CDR3 reads CASSVRWDTEAFF. In DNA, the CDR3 is TGTGCCAGCAGCGTACGTTGGGACACTGAAGCTTTCTTT. This sequence joins TRBV7-3 and TRBJ1-1; D call uncertain. V was clipped by 5 bases and J by 3 bases, with 10 bases between them. The CDR3 sequence is 13 residues long. The germline gives CDR1 SGHTA, CDR2 FQGTGA.

The chain links TRBV3-1 (or the pseudogene TRBV3-2) to TRBJ1-1; D call uncertain. The length of the CDR3 is 13 residues. Trimming cost V 3 bases and J 0 bases, with 5 bases left between them. Looked up from germline, CDR1 is LGHDT and CDR2 is YNNKEL (reference sequence). The CDR3, as DNA: TGTGCCAGCAGCCAGGCAGTGAACACTGAAGCTTTCTTT. Translation: CASSQAVNTEAFF.

V is TRBV24-1 and J is TRBJ2-3; no definite D call. The germline V gene has CDR1 KGHDR and CDR2 SFDVKD. The V end was cut by 1 base, the J end by 3 bases, with 4 bases between. The CDR3 is made up of 13 amino acids. CDR3 sequence (DNA): TGTGCCACCAGTGATTTACTAACAGATACGCAGTATTTT. This translates into CATSDLLTDTQYF.

V and J are TRBV5-5 and TRBJ2-3; D tentatively fits TRBD1 or TRBD2 (6 bases each). Germline-derived CDR1 and CDR2 are SGHKS and YYEKEE (reference sequence). V was cut by 4 bases and J by 0 bases, with 12 bases left in between. This CDR3 comprises 15 residues. DNA for the CDR3: TGTGCCAGCAGCCCCGGGGGCAGTAGCACAGATACGCAGTATTTT. Its translation: CASSPGGSSTDTQYF.

This chain links TRBV9 with TRBJ1-3; 7 nucleotides agree with TRBD1. The V gene end was trimmed by 4 bases and the J gene end by 1 base; junction bases not matched to a gene: 14. Germline V gene data show CDR1 as SGDLS and CDR2 as YYNGEE. CDR3 size: 18 residues. The DNA of the CDR3 is TGTGCCAGCAGCCATCGCCGGGACAGTCGGCTTTCTGGAAACACCATATATTTT. Translation: CASSHRRDSRLSGNTIYF.

CDR3 protein: CASSLQGAYEQYF. The CDR3 bases are TGTGCCAGCAGCTTACAGGGGGCCTACGAGCAGTACTTC. The chain employs TRBV11-2 and TRBJ2-7, with TRBD1 matching over 7 bases. The CDR3 spans 13 residues. V shed 2 bases and J 2 bases; nucleotides not matched to a gene: 0. Germline V gene data show CDR1 as SGHAT and CDR2 as FQNNGV.

V gene TRBV7-9 combines with J gene TRBJ2-7; 10 bases map to TRBD2. In germline, CDR1 is SEHNR, CDR2 FQNEAQ (reference sequence). Germline trimming cut 4 bases from V and 2 bases from J; bases unmatched to any gene: 5. The CDR3 contains 15 residues. The CDR3 protein is CASSSTGTSAYEQYF. The CDR3 nucleotides are TGTGCCAGCAGCTCAACCGGGACTAGCGCCTACGAGCAGTACTTC.

The chain links TRBV19 to TRBJ1-1; tentatively, D is TRBD1 (6 bases). The CDR3 loop spans 16 amino acids. Per germline, CDR1 LNHDA and CDR2 SQIVND (reference sequence). Trimming stripped 3 bases from V and 5 bases from J, with 19 bases between. CDR3 DNA sequence: TGTGCCAGTAGTATTATGCAACAGGGACGGCGGACTGAAGCTTTCTTT. Its protein product is CASSIMQQGRRTEAFF.

This rearrangement joins TRBV9 to TRBJ1-1; 7 bases are a match to TRBD1. CDR3 length equals 18 residues. Trimming removed 1 base from V and 1 base from J; junction bases left unmatched: 13. Germline V CDR1 and CDR2: SGDLS, YYNGEE. CDR3 sequence reads: CASSVSFLGGTENTEAFF. CDR3 DNA: TGTGCCAGCAGCGTATCGTTTTTAGGAGGGACAGAGAACACTGAAGCTTTCTTT.

V and J are TRBV5-6 and TRBJ2-2, with D unclear. The germline gives CDR1 SGHDT, CDR2 YYEEEE. Trimming cost V 0 bases and J 3 bases, with 6 bases left between them. The CDR3 is made up of 14 amino acids. The CDR3 nucleotides read TGTGCCAGCAGCTTGGATCCCTACACCGGGGAGCTGTTTTTT. Encoded protein: CASSLDPYTGELFF.

The chain is built from TRBV19 and TRBJ1-1; D remains unclear. The CDR3 loop spans 17 amino acids. Per the germline V gene, CDR1 is LNHDA and CDR2 is SQIVND (reference sequence). The V and J ends lost 5 bases and 4 bases respectively, with 23 bases between them. The CDR3 is CASSSGSPLIVATEAFF. The CDR3 nucleotides are TGTGCCAGTAGTTCGGGGAGCCCCCTTATTGTGGCCACTGAAGCTTTCTTT.

This chain connects TRBV6-5 to TRBJ1-5, with D maybe TRBD1 (5 bases). V was shortened by 6 bases and J by 6 bases, with 15 bases between the two germline ends. CDR3 length: 14 residues. The germline gives CDR1 MNHEY, CDR2 SVGAGI. The CDR3 DNA follows: TGTGCCAGCAGGGAGGTAGGGGTCAGTCAGCCCCAGCATTTT. Amino acid sequence: CASREVGVSQPQHF.

The genes are TRBV14 and TRBJ2-4; perhaps TRBD1 as D (6 bases). The V gene's germline CDR1 is SGHDN and CDR2 FVKESK. The CDR3 has 15 residues. V was clipped by 2 bases and J by 1 base, with 9 bases between them. The CDR3 here is CASSQNREAKNIQYF. CDR3 DNA: TGTGCCAGCAGCCAAAACAGGGAGGCCAAAAACATTCAGTACTTC.

The chain carries TRBV18 and TRBJ1-6, with D uncertain. Germline V gene data show CDR1 as KGHSH and CDR2 as LQKENI. The CDR3 is 16 amino acids. The V gene lost 3 bases and the J gene lost 6 bases, with 15 bases spanning the gap. DNA for the CDR3: TGTGCCAGCTCACCGCGGGGAGACGGGGTTAATTCACCCCTCCACTTT. It is translated as CASSPRGDGVNSPLHF.

With respect to this clone: The same CDR3 can be traced to other DNA sequences in this sample. The V and J genes are TRBV12-3 or TRBV12-4 and TRBJ1-2, with D hard to call. Trimming took off 1 base at V and 5 bases at J, with 8 bases between the two ends. The CDR3 has 13 residues. The CDR3 here is CASSLGGGYGYTF. CDR3 coding DNA: TGTGCCAGCAGTTTAGGAGGAGGGTATGGCTACACCTTC.